The 21 T cell receptor beta chains given below trace back to one sample, sequenced in a study of T cell responses to AZD1222 COVID-19 vaccine. Sequencing was performed with immunoSEQ multiplex PCR; in TCRdb, only in-frame clones are kept and a portion is missing. This table holds 120,000 to 150,000 clones, around 84% found once. The input for sequencing was peripheral blood, taken 28 days after the second AZD1222 dose. The receptors were gathered from an adult who received the AZD1222 COVID-19 vaccine.

This clone has only a few counts. This rearrangement joins TRBV30 to TRBJ1-1; D remains unclear. The CDR3 is 13 residues long. The germline V gene encodes CDR1 GTSNPN and CDR2 SVGIG (reference sequence). V gave up 3 bases and J gave up 1 base, with 9 bases separating them. This CDR3 reads CAWSLTWNTEAFF. The CDR3 DNA reads as TGTGCCTGGAGCCTGACGTGGAACACTGAAGCTTTCTTT.

Of note for this clone: Within the sample, other DNA sequences also encode this same CDR3. The rearrangement joins TRBV29-1 to TRBJ1-2, with D perhaps matching TRBD1 (5 bases). The CDR3 extends over 13 amino acids. CDR1 is SQVTM, CDR2 ANQGSEA, per germline. V lost 6 bases to trimming and J lost 4 bases, with 15 bases between them. The CDR3 DNA follows: TGCAGCGTGGGTGGGGGAGCGAGCTATGGCTACACCTTC. Its translation: CSVGGGASYGYTF.

The J gene is TRBJ2-1, the V gene TRBV2; D is undetermined. The V end was cut by 4 bases, the J end by 5 bases, with 9 bases between. The CDR3 runs to 13 residues. Germline assignment: CDR1 SNHLY and CDR2 FYNNEI. In DNA, the CDR3 is TGTGCCAGCAGTGGGCCTTTTCACAATGAGCAGTTCTTC. Amino acids: CASSGPFHNEQFF. The full variable domain, with the rest looked up from reference TRBV2 and TRBJ2-1, is EPEVTQTPSHQVTQMGQEVILRCVPISNHLYFYWYRQILGQKVEFLVSFYNNEISEKSEIFDDQFSVERPDGSNFTLKIRSTKLEDSAMYFCASSGPFHNEQFFGPGTRLTVL.

This clone was seen only a few times. The chain links TRBV5-1 to TRBJ2-2, with 9 bases lining up with TRBD1. The V and J ends lost 4 bases and 7 bases, in that order; junction bases with no gene match: 8. The length of the CDR3 is 15 residues. Germline V gives CDR1 SGHRS, CDR2 YFSETQ. The CDR3 spells CASSPGQGLGGELFF. DNA for the CDR3: TGCGCCAGCAGCCCGGGACAGGGTTTGGGCGGGGAGCTGTTTTTT.

The chain combines TRBV21-1 with TRBJ1-2. TRBV21-1 is listed as a pseudogene. The CDR3 sequence is 12 residues long. The CDR3 DNA reads TGTGCCAGCAGCAACTGGGGCTATGGCTACACCTTC. This codes for CASSNWGYGYTF.

This chain uses TRBV3-1 (or the pseudogene TRBV3-2) with TRBJ1-3; D gene ambiguous. The CDR3 contains 13 residues. Trimming shortened V by 5 bases and J by 0 bases, and 5 bases separated the two germline ends. From germline, CDR1 is LGHDT and CDR2 YNNKEL (reference sequence). The CDR3 sequence is CASSSSSGNTIYF. CDR3 DNA sequence: TGTGCCAGCAGCTCTAGCTCTGGAAACACCATATATTTT.

This chain links TRBV4-1 with TRBJ1-2; D may be TRBD1 (6 bases). CDR3 length: 15 amino acids. Trimming shortened V by 2 bases and J by 0 bases, and 10 bases separated the two germline ends. CDR1 and CDR2 from the germline V gene are MGHRA and YSYEKL. This CDR3 is CASSQRDTANYGYTF. CDR3 nucleotide sequence: TGCGCCAGCAGCCAACGGGACACGGCTAACTATGGCTACACCTTC.

J is TRBJ2-1 and V is TRBV5-1, with 12 bases fitting TRBD2. Germline-derived CDR1 and CDR2 are SGHRS and YFSETQ. V shed 4 bases and J 6 bases; nucleotides not matched to a gene: 5. The CDR3 is 15 amino acids. The CDR3 is CASSTPSGRANEQFF. CDR3 DNA: TGCGCCAGCAGCACTCCTAGCGGGAGGGCCAATGAGCAGTTCTTC.

The chain carries TRBV11-2 and TRBJ1-3; D remains ambiguous. Trimming cost V 0 bases and J 0 bases, with 12 bases left between them. Germline V lookup: CDR1 SGHAT, CDR2 FQNNGV. This CDR3 region has 17 residues. The CDR3 spells CASSLEGFRFSGNTIYF. DNA for the CDR3: TGTGCCAGCAGCTTAGAGGGTTTCCGGTTCTCTGGAAACACCATATATTTT.

This clone was detected once. V usage is TRBV24-1 and J usage is TRBJ1-4, with unresolved D. Trimming cost V 7 bases and J 4 bases, with 6 bases left between them. The length of the CDR3 is 12 residues. The germline V gene encodes CDR1 KGHDR and CDR2 SFDVKD. CDR3 protein: CATRSVNEKLFF. As DNA, the CDR3 is TGTGCCACCAGGAGCGTTAATGAAAAACTGTTTTTT.

The rearrangement uses TRBV19 and TRBJ1-1, with TRBD1 identical over 8 bases. Germline CDR1 LNHDA, CDR2 SQIVND (reference sequence). After removal of 3 bases from V and 4 bases from J, the junction contained 10 bases not matched to a gene. The CDR3 is 16 amino acids. The CDR3 region has the DNA TGTGCCAGTAGTATGGAGACAGGGGTCCGGGGCACTGAAGCTTTCTTT. Amino acid sequence: CASSMETGVRGTEAFF. The full variable domain, completed using reference TRBV19 and TRBJ1-1, is DGGITQSPKYLFRKEGQNVTLSCEQNLNHDAMYWYRQDPGQGLRLIYYSQIVNDFQKGDIAEGYSVSREKKESFPLTVTSAQKNPTAFYLCASSMETGVRGTEAFFGQGTRLTVV.

J is TRBJ2-2 and V is TRBV13; TRBD2 matches at 10 bases. CDR1 is PRHDT, CDR2 FYEKMQ, per germline (reference sequence). With 4 bases clipped from V and 5 bases from J, the junction kept 10 bases outside the gene matches. This CDR3 is 17 amino acids long. This chain's CDR3 is CASSSSPGLAITGELFF. The DNA of the CDR3 is TGTGCCAGCAGCTCCTCACCGGGACTAGCGATAACCGGGGAGCTGTTTTTT.

V is TRBV19 and J is TRBJ1-4; TRBD1 agrees at 8 bases. The CDR3 consists of 14 residues. Trimming took 6 bases from V and 5 from J; bases not matched to a gene: 5. The germline V gene encodes CDR1 LNHDA and CDR2 SQIVND (reference sequence). This CDR3 reads CASSGQGGNEKLFF. The CDR3 DNA reads TGTGCCAGTAGCGGACAGGGCGGGAATGAAAAACTGTTTTTT.

The rearrangement uses TRBV19 and TRBJ1-1; D unresolved. Trimming took off 11 bases at V and 3 bases at J, with 16 bases between the two ends. The CDR3 is 13 amino acids. In germline, CDR1 is LNHDA, CDR2 SQIVND (reference sequence). The CDR3 region has the DNA TGTGCCTCCGAGGGTCCTTCACACACTGAAGCTTTCTTT. The encoded protein is CASEGPSHTEAFF. Using reference TRBV19 and TRBJ1-1 for the parts outside the CDR3, the full variable domain is DGGITQSPKYLFRKEGQNVTLSCEQNLNHDAMYWYRQDPGQGLRLIYYSQIVNDFQKGDIAEGYSVSREKKESFPLTVTSAQKNPTAFYLCASEGPSHTEAFFGQGTRLTVV.

This chain joins TRBV30 and TRBJ2-1, with TRBD2 matching 8 bases. CDR3 length equals 14 residues. Germline V gene sequence: CDR1 GTSNPN, CDR2 SVGIG (reference sequence). V lost 2 bases to trimming and J lost 2 bases; unmatched junction nucleotides: 2. CDR3 nucleotide sequence: TGTGCCTGGAGTTTGCGGGGGGCCTACAATGAGCAGTTCTTC. Its translation is CAWSLRGAYNEQFF.

The chain has TRBV24-1 and TRBJ1-2; D perhaps matches TRBD1 (5 bases). The germline gives CDR1 KGHDR, CDR2 SFDVKD. Trimming took 1 base from V and 7 from J, leaving 9 bases between them. The CDR3 covers 13 residues. In DNA, the CDR3 is TGTGCCACCAGTGATTTCTCGGGGGGTGGCTACACCTTC. Translation: CATSDFSGGGYTF.

The rearrangement links TRBV18 to TRBJ2-7; 7 bases match TRBD1. Trimming removed 0 bases from V and 7 bases from J; junction bases left unmatched: 0. Germline CDR1 is KGHSH and CDR2 is LQKENI. This CDR3 has 12 amino acids. The DNA of the CDR3 is TGTGCCAGCTCACCACCGACAGGGGAGCAGTACTTC. It yields the protein CASSPPTGEQYF.

The chain joins TRBV10-3 to TRBJ1-1; a possible D gene is TRBD1 (5 bases). Germline lookup yields CDR1 ENHRY and CDR2 SYGVKD. This CDR3 has 13 amino acids. Deletions cut 4 bases from V and 4 bases from J, with 10 bases between. CDR3 sequence (DNA): TGTGCCATCAGTGTCGGGGGAATCACTGAAGCTTTCTTT. Amino acid sequence: CAISVGGITEAFF.

J is TRBJ2-2 and V is TRBV6-4, with 12 bases matching TRBD2. Trimming at V came to 6 bases and at J to 15 bases, leaving 5 bases not matched to a gene. The CDR3 covers 12 residues. Germline CDR1 MRHNA, CDR2 SNTAGT. The CDR3 is CASRGLAGVLFF. The CDR3 DNA follows: TGTGCCAGCAGGGGACTAGCGGGCGTGTTGTTTTTT.

This clone was found once. V is TRBV5-6 and J is TRBJ2-1; 8 bases map to TRBD2. Germline lookup yields CDR1 SGHDT and CDR2 YYEEEE. This CDR3 region has 16 residues. After removal of 3 bases from V and 6 bases from J, the junction contained 11 bases not matched to a gene. The CDR3 protein is CASSSPGLGVLNEQFF. The CDR3 DNA reads TGTGCCAGCAGCTCACCGGGACTAGGAGTACTCAATGAGCAGTTCTTC.

This chain connects TRBV6-5 to TRBJ1-4, with 7 bases that match TRBD1. The CDR3 consists of 16 residues. The J segment lost 7 bases and the V segment lost 2 bases, leaving 10 bases of the junction unmatched. Germline assignment: CDR1 MNHEY and CDR2 SVGAGI. The CDR3, as DNA: TGTGCCAGCAGTTACGGGTCAGGGGGAGTCGGTGAAAAACTGTTTTTT. Its protein product is CASSYGSGGVGEKLFF.